This entry lists 19 T cell receptor beta chains sequenced from one sample in a study of shared clonotypes between healthy human individuals. Data came from immunoSEQ multiplex PCR; TCRdb stores just in-frame clones and leaves some out. This table has about 1.1 million clones, approximately 75% appearing once. The sequenced sample consisted of memory CD4+ T cells from PBMCs. Subset given: CD45RA-negative fraction. The receptor set was obtained from a man in his late teens or twenties in good health. Some clones in this sample may be carry-over from other donors' samples.

CDR3 amino acids: CASSWTTISEAFF. CDR3 coding DNA: TGTGCCAGCAGTTGGACGACCATCTCAGAAGCTTTCTTT. The chain uses TRBV6-5 and TRBJ1-1; D not certain. The CDR3 loop spans 13 amino acids. The germline V gene has CDR1 MNHEY and CDR2 SVGAGI. The V gene lost 4 bases and the J gene lost 8 bases, with 14 bases spanning the gap.

The CDR3 spells CASTLNNEQFF. CDR3 in DNA: TGTGCCAGCACCCTCAACAATGAGCAGTTCTTC. The J gene is TRBJ2-1, the V gene TRBV7-2; no clear D gene. Germline CDR1 reads SGHTA; CDR2 reads FQGNSA. V was cut by 7 bases and J by 5 bases, with 6 bases left in between. This CDR3 is 11 amino acids long.

The rearrangement links TRBV4-2 to TRBJ2-5, with D possibly TRBD2 on 5 matching bases. The V gene's germline CDR1 is LGHNA and CDR2 YNFKEQ. The CDR3 is 14 amino acids. V lost 1 base and J 1 base, leaving 7 bases between the germline ends. Here the CDR3 DNA reads TGTGCCAGCAGCCAAGTCACTAGCCAAGAGACCCAGTACTTC. Its translation is CASSQVTSQETQYF.

This chain uses TRBV11-3 with TRBJ2-7; maybe TRBD2 (5 bases). Trimming left V 5 bases short and J 0 bases short, with 8 bases between. In germline, CDR1 is SGHNT, CDR2 YENEEA. The CDR3 consists of 13 residues. CDR3 DNA sequence: TGTGCCAGCAGCCACCGGGACTCCTACGAGCAGTACTTC. The encoded protein is CASSHRDSYEQYF.

Note on this clone: Other nucleotide sequences from this sample produce the same CDR3. The gene calls are TRBV6-6 and TRBJ2-7; D is tentatively TRBD1 or TRBD2 (5 bases each). Trimming removed 5 bases at V and 3 bases at J, with 17 bases between. Germline assignment: CDR1 MNHNY and CDR2 SVGAGI (reference sequence). This CDR3 has 15 amino acids. Here the CDR3 DNA reads TGTGCCAGCAGTCCCCGGCAGGGTGGGAGCTACGAGCAGTACTTC. It specifies CASSPRQGGSYEQYF.

The chain has TRBV12-5 and TRBJ1-1; D remains ambiguous. Germline-derived CDR1 and CDR2 are LGHNT and FRNRAP. The CDR3 runs to 14 residues. Trimming cost V 1 base and J 6 bases, with 12 bases left between them. The CDR3 bases are TGTGCTAGTGGTTTGGGTTCCCGGAGCGCTGAAGCTTTCTTT. This gives the protein CASGLGSRSAEAFF.

About this clone itself: This same CDR3 is encoded by further DNA sequences in the sample. The V and J genes are TRBV7-2 and TRBJ1-1, with unresolved D. V lost 1 base to trimming and J lost 5 bases, with 5 bases between them. Germline V gene lookup returns CDR1 SGHTA and CDR2 FQGNSA. The CDR3 sequence is 12 residues long. The CDR3 DNA sequence: TGTGCCAGCAGCTTAGTGAGGACTGAAGCTTTCTTT. It yields the protein CASSLVRTEAFF.

This clone was observed a single time. The V call is TRBV28, the J call TRBJ2-5, with D perhaps matching TRBD1 (7 bases). The V end was cut by 5 bases, the J end by 9 bases, with 13 bases between. This CDR3 region has 12 residues. The germline V gene has CDR1 MDHEN and CDR2 SYDVKM. The CDR3 sequence: CASSPRRGPQYF. CDR3 nucleotide sequence: TGTGCCAGCAGTCCTAGGAGGGGGCCCCAGTACTTC.

The CDR3: CASTPRTSGSEGEQFF. The CDR3 nucleotides read TGTGCCAGCACCCCCCGGACTAGCGGGAGCGAGGGCGAGCAGTTCTTC. The chain uses TRBV6-6 and TRBJ2-1, with TRBD2 matching 13 bases. Trimming cost V 7 bases and J 10 bases; bases outside gene matches: 13. CDR1 and CDR2 (germline): MNHNY, SVGAGI (reference sequence). CDR3 length: 16 amino acids.

The gene calls are TRBV9 and TRBJ2-2; D is tentatively TRBD1 or TRBD2 (5 bases each). The V and J ends lost 3 bases and 3 bases respectively, with 18 bases between them. The CDR3 totals 17 residues. Germline V CDR1 and CDR2: SGDLS, YYNGEE. CDR3 bases: TGTGCCAGCAGCGATCCCCCCTGGATGGGGGACACCGGGGAGCTGTTTTTT. This sequence encodes CASSDPPWMGDTGELFF.

Remarks on this clone: The sample holds other DNA sequences that translate to the same CDR3. The chain combines TRBV29-1 with TRBJ1-2, with D perhaps TRBD1 (5 bases). Trimming shortened V by 4 bases and J by 2 bases, and 8 bases separated the two germline ends. The CDR3 contains 12 residues. The germline V gene has CDR1 SQVTM and CDR2 ANQGSEA. The CDR3 nucleotides are TGCAGCGTTGGGCAGGGCAACTATGGCTACACCTTC. As protein: CSVGQGNYGYTF.

The chain carries TRBV7-8 and TRBJ2-7, with TRBD2 matching 9 bases. The trim removed 3 bases at V and 3 bases at J, leaving 9 bases unmatched. The CDR3 consists of 16 residues. Germline CDR1 is SGHVS and CDR2 is FQNEAQ. CDR3 DNA sequence: TGTGCCAGCAGCTTGAGGGGAGCGGGAGGAAGCTACGAGCAGTACTTC. Translation: CASSLRGAGGSYEQYF.

On this clone: The sample contains more than one DNA sequence encoding this CDR3. V usage is TRBV2 and J usage is TRBJ2-1; possibly TRBD1 for D (5 bases). V was clipped by 3 bases and J by 7 bases, with 7 bases between them. This CDR3 has 12 residues. The germline CDR1 and CDR2 sequences are SNHLY and FYNNEI. Here the CDR3 DNA reads TGTGCCAGCAGTGATAGGGGAAATGAGCAGTTCTTC. It encodes CASSDRGNEQFF.

This chain joins TRBV5-1 and TRBJ2-7; 7 nucleotides match TRBD2. Germline V gene lookup returns CDR1 SGHRS and CDR2 YFSETQ. Trimming removed 3 bases from V and 2 bases from J; junction bases left unmatched: 5. The CDR3 runs 14 residues. In DNA, the CDR3 is TGCGCCAGCAGCTATGCCGGGACTACCTACGAGCAGTACTTC. It encodes CASSYAGTTYEQYF.

The gene calls are TRBV6-6 and TRBJ1-2; D gene ambiguous. The ends were cut back, 3 bases at V and 5 bases at J, with 16 bases in the middle. Germline values: CDR1 MNHNY, CDR2 SVGAGI (reference sequence). This CDR3 region has 15 residues. CDR3: CASSYQRTEWYGYTF. The CDR3 coding sequence is TGTGCCAGCAGTTATCAAAGGACGGAGTGGTATGGCTACACCTTC.

Concerning this clone: Germline and junction disagree at one end, which may indicate a read error. DNA for the CDR3: TGTGCCAGCACAGAGGGAACCTTT. Translated: CASTEGTF. The rearrangement joins TRBV2 to TRBJ2-3, with D perhaps TRBD2 (5 bases). CDR1 is SNHLY, CDR2 FYNNEI, per germline. The CDR3 length is 8 residues.

The chain has TRBV11-2 and TRBJ2-3; D not resolved. The CDR3 covers 16 residues. The ends were cut back, 5 bases at V and 2 bases at J, with 17 bases in the middle. CDR1 is SGHAT, CDR2 FQNNGV, per germline. The CDR3 reads CASSPTVSRSTDTQYF. Here the CDR3 DNA reads TGTGCCAGCAGCCCCACGGTTAGTAGGTCCACAGATACGCAGTATTTT.

This clone occurred a few times. The chain employs TRBV11-1 and TRBJ2-7, with 9 positions matching TRBD2. The CDR3 loop spans 14 amino acids. V gave up 5 bases and J gave up 5 bases; unmatched junction bases: 7. Germline V lookup: CDR1 SGHAT, CDR2 FQDESV (reference sequence). This CDR3 reads CASSLLAGVNEQYF. Written as DNA, the CDR3 is TGTGCCAGCAGCCTATTAGCGGGAGTCAACGAGCAGTACTTC.

The chain has TRBV4-1 and TRBJ1-2; possibly TRBD1 for D (5 bases). Germline lookup yields CDR1 MGHRA and CDR2 YSYEKL. V was clipped by 0 bases and J by 8 bases, with 10 bases between them. The CDR3 has 13 residues. The CDR3 protein is CASSQEGEGGYTF. CDR3 coding DNA: TGCGCCAGCAGCCAAGAAGGGGAGGGCGGCTACACCTTC.